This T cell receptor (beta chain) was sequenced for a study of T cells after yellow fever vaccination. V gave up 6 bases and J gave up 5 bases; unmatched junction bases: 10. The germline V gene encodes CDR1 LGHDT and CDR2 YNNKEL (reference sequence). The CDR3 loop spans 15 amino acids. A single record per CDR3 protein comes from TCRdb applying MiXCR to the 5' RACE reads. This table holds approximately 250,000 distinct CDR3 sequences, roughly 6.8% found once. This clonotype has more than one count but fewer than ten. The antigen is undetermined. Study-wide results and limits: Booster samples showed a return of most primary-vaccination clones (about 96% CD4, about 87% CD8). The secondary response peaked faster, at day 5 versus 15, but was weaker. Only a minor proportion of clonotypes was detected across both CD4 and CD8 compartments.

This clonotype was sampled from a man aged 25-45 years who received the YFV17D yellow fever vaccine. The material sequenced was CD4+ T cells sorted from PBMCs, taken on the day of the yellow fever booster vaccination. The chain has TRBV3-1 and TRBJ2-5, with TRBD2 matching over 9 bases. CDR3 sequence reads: CASSMTSGPGETQYF. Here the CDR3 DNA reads TGTGCCAGCAGTATGACTAGCGGCCCGGGGGAGACCCAGTACTTC.